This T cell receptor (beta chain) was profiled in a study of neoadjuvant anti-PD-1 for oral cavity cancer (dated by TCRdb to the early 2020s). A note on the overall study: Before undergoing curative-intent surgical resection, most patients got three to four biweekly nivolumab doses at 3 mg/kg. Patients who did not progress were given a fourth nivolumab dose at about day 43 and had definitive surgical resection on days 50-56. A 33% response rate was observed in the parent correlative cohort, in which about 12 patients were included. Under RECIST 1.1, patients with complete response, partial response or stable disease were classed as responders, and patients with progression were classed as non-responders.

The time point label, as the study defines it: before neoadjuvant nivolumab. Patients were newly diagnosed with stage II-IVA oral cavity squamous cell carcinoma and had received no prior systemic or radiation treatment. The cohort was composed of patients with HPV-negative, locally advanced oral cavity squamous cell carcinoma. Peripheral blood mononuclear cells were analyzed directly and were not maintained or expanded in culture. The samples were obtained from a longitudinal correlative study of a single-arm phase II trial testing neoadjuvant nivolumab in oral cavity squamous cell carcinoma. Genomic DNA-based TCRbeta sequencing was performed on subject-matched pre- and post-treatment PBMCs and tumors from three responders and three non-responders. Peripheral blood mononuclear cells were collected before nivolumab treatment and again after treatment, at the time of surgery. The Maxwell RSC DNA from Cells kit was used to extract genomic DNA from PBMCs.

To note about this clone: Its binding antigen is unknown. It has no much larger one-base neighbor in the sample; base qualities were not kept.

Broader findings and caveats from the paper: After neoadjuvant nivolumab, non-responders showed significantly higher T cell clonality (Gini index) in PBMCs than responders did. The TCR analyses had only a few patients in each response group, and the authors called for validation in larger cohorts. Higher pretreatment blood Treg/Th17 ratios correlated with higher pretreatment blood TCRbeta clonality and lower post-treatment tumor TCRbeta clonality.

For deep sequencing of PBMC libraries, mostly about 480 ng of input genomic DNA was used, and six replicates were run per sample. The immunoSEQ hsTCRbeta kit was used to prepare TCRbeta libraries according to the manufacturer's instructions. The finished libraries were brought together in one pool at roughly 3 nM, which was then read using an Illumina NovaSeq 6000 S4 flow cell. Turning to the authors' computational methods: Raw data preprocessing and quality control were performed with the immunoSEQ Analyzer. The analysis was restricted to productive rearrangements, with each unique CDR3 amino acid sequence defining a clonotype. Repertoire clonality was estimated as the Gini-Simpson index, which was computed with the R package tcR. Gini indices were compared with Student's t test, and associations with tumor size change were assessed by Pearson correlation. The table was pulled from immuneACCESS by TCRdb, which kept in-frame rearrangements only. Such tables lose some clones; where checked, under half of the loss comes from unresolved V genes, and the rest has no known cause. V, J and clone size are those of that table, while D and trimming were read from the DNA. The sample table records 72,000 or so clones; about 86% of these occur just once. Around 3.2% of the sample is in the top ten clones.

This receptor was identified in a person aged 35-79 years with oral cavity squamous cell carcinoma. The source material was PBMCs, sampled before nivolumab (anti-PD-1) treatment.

The CDR3 reads as follows: CASSPTGAYGYTF. The DNA reads TGTGCCAGCAGTCCGACAGGGGCTTATGGCTACACCTTC. The chain links TRBV27 with TRBJ1-2; the central 8 bases match TRBD1. CDR1 and CDR2 were assigned from the germline V gene (reference sequence) as MNHEY and SMNVEV. Ends trimmed: V by 5 bases, J by 5 bases; bases unmatched to a gene: 4. The CDR3 starts with the cysteine, ends with the phenylalanine, and has 13 residues. Just CDR3 DNA is preserved here, 39 bases in frame from base 1.